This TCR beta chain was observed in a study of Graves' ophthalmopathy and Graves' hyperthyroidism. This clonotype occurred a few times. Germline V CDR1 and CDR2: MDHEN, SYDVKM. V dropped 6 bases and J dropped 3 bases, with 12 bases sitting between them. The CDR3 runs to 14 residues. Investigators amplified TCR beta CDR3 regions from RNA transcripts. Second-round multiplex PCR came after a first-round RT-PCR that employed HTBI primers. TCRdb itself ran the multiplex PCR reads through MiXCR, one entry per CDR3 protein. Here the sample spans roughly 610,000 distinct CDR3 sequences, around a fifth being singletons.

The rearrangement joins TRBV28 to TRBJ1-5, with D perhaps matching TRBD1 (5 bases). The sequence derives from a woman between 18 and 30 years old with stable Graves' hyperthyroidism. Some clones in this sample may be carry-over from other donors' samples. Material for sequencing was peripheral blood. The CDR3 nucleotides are TGTGCCAGCAGAGCAGGGACCAACAATCAGCCCCAGCATTTT. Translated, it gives CASRAGTNNQPQHF.